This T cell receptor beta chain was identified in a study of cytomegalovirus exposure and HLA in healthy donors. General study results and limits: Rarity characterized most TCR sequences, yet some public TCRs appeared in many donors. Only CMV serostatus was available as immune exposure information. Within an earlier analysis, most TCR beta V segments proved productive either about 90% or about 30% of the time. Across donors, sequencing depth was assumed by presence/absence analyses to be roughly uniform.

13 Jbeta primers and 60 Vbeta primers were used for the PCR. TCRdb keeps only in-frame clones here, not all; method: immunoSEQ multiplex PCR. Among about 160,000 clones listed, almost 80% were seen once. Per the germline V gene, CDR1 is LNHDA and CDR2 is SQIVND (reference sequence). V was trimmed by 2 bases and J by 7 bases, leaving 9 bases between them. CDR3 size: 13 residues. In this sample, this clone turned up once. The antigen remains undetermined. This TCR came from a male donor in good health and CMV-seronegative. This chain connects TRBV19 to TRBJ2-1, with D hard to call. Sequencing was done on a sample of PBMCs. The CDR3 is CASSIHTKNEQFF. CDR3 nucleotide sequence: TGTGCCAGTAGTATACACACAAAAAATGAGCAGTTCTTC. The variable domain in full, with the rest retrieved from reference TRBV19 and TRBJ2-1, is DGGITQSPKYLFRKEGQNVTLSCEQNLNHDAMYWYRQDPGQGLRLIYYSQIVNDFQKGDIAEGYSVSREKKESFPLTVTSAQKNPTAFYLCASSIHTKNEQFFGPGTRLTVL.